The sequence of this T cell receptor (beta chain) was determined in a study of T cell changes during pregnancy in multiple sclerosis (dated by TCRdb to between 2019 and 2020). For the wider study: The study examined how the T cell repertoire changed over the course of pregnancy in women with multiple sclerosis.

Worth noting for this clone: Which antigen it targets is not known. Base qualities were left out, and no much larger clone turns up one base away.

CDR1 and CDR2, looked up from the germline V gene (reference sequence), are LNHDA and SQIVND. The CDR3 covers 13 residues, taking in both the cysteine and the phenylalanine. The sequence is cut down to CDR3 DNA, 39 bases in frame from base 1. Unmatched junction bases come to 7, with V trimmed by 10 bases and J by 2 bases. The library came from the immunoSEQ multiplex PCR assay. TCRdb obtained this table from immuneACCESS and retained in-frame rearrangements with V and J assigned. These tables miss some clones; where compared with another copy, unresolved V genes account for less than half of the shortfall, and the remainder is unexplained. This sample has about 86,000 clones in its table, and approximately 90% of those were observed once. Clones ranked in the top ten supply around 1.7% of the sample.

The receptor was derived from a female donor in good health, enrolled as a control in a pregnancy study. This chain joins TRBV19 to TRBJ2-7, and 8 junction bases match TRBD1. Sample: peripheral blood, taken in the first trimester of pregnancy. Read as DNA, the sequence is TGTGCCACTATCCGACAGGGGACCTACGAGCAGTACTTC. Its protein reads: CATIRQGTYEQYF.